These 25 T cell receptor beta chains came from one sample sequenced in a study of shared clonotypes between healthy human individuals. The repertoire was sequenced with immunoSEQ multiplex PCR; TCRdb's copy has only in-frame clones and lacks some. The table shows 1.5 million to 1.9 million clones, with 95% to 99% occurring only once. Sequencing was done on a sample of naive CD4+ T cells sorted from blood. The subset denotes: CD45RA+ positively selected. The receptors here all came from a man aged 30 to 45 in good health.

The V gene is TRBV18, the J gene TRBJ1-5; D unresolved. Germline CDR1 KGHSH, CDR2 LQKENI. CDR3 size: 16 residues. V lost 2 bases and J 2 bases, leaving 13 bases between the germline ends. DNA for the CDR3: TGTGCCAGCTCACCAAGGGCGATACCGGGCAATCAGCCCCAGCATTTT. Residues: CASSPRAIPGNQPQHF.

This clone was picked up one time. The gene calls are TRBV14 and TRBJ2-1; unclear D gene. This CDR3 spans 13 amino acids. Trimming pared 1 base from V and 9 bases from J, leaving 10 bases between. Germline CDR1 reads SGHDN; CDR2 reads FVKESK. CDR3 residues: CASSQVLKGEQFF. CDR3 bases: TGTGCCAGCAGCCAAGTGCTGAAGGGTGAGCAGTTCTTC. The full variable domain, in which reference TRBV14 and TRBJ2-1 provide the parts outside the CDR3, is EAGVTQFPSHSVIEKGQTVTLRCDPISGHDNLYWYRRVMGKEIKFLLHFVKESKQDESGMPNNRFLAERTGGTYSTLKVQPAELEDSGVYFCASSQVLKGEQFFGPGTRLTVL.

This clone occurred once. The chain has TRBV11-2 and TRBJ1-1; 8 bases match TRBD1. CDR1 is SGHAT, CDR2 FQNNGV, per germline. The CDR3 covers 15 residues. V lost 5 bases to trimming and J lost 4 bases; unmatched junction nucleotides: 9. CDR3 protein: CASSVAPTGGTEAFF. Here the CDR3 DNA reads TGTGCCAGCAGCGTAGCACCTACAGGGGGCACTGAAGCTTTCTTT.

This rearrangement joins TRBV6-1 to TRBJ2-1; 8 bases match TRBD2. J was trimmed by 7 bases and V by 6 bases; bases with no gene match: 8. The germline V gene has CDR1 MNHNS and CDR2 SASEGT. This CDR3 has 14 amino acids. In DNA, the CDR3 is TGTGCCAGCAGATCCGGGACTAGACTAAATGAGCAGTTCTTC. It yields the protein CASRSGTRLNEQFF.

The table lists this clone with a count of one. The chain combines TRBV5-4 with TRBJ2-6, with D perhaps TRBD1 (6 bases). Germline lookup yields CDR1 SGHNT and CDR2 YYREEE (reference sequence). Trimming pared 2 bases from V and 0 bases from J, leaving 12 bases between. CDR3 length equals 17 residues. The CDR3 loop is CASSLGGQHSGANVLTF. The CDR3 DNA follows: TGTGCCAGCAGCTTAGGGGGTCAACACTCTGGGGCCAACGTCCTGACTTTC.

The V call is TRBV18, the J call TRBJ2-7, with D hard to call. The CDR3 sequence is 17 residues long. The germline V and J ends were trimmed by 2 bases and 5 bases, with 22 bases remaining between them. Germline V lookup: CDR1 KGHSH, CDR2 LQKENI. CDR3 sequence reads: CASSPVFGSSGVNEQYF. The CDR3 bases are TGTGCCAGCTCACCAGTTTTCGGGTCGAGTGGCGTCAACGAGCAGTACTTC. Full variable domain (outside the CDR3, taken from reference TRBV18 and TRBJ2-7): NAGVMQNPRHLVRRRGQEARLRCSPMKGHSHVYWYRQLPEEGLKFMVYLQKENIIDESGMPKERFSAEFPKEGPSILRIQQVVRGDSAAYFCASSPVFGSSGVNEQYFGPGTRLTVT.

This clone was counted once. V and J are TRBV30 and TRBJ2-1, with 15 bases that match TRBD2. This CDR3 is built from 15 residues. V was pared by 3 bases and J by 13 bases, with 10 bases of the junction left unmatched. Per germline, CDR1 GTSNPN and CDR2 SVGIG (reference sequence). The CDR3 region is CAWSTGLAGGFYQFF. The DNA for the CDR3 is TGTGCCTGGAGCACAGGACTAGCGGGAGGGTTCTACCAGTTCTTC.

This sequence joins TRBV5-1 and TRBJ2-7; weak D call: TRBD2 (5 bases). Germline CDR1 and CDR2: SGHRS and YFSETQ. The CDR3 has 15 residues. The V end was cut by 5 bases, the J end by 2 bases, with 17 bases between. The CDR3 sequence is CASSYTAGGTYEQYF. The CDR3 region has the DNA TGCGCCAGCAGTTACACCGCAGGAGGAACCTACGAGCAGTACTTC.

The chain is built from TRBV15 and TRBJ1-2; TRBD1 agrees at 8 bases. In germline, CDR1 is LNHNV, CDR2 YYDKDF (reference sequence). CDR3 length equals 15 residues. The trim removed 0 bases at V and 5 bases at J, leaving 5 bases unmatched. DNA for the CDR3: TGTGCCACCAGCAGAGATCCGGGACAGGAGTATGGCTACACCTTC. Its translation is CATSRDPGQEYGYTF.

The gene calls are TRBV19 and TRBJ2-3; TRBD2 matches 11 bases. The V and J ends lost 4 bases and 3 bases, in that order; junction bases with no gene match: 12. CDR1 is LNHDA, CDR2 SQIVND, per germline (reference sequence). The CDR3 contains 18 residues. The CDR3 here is CASSRIALAGGGTDTQYF. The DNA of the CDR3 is TGTGCCAGTAGTAGAATAGCCCTAGCGGGAGGAGGGACAGATACGCAGTATTTT.

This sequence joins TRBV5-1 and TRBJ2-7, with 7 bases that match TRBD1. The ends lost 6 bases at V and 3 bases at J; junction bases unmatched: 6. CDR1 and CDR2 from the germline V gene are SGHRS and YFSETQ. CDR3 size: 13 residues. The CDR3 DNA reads TGCGCCAGCAAGGGACAGACGATCTACGAGCAGTACTTC. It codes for CASKGQTIYEQYF.

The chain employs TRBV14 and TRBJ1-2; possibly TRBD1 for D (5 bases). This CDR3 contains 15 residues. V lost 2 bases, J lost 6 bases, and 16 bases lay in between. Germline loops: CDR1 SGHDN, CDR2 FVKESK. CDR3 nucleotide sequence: TGTGCCAGCAGCCAATTCGGGGCTGAAGCGGATGGCTACACCTTC. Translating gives CASSQFGAEADGYTF.

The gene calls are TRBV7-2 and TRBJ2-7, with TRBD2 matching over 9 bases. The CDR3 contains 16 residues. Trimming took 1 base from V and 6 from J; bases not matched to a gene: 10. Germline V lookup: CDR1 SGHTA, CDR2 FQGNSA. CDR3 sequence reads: CASSLEALAGTVEQYF. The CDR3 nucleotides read TGTGCCAGCAGCTTAGAAGCGCTAGCGGGGACCGTCGAGCAGTACTTC.

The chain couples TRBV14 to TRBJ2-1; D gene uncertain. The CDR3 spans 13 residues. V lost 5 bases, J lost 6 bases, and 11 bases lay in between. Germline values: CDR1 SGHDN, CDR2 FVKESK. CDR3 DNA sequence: TGTGCCAGCAGCTTTCTCGCTCTCAATGAGCAGTTCTTC. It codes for CASSFLALNEQFF.

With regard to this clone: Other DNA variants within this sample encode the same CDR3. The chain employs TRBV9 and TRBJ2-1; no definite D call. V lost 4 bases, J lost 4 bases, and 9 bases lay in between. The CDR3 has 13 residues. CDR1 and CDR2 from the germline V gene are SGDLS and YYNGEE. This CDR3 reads CASSPREYNEQFF. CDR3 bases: TGTGCCAGCAGCCCCCGTGAATACAATGAGCAGTTCTTC.

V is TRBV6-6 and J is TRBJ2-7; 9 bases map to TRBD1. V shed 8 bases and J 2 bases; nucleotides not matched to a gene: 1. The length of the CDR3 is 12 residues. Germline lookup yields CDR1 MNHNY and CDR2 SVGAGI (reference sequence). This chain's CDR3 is CASGQGTYEQYF. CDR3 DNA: TGTGCCAGCGGACAGGGGACCTACGAGCAGTACTTC.

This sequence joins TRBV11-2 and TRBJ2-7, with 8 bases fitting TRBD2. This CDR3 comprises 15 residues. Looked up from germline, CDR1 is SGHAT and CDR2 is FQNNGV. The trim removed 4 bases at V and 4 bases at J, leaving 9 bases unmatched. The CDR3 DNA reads TGTGCCAGCAGCTCAAGACCAGCGGGAGAGTACGAGCAGTACTTC. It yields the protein CASSSRPAGEYEQYF.

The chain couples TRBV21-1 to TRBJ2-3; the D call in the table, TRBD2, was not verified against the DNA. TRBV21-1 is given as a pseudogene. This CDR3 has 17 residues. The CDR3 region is CASSKEDASGRFDTQYF. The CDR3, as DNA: TGTGCCAGCAGCAAAGAAGACGCCAGCGGGAGGTTTGATACGCAGTATTTT.

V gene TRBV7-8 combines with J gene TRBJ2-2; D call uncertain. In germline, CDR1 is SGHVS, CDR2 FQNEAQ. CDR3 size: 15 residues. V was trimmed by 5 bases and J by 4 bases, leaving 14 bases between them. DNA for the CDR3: TGTGCCAGCAGCCCAGGACCAAGGGCCACCGGGGAGCTGTTTTTT. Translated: CASSPGPRATGELFF.

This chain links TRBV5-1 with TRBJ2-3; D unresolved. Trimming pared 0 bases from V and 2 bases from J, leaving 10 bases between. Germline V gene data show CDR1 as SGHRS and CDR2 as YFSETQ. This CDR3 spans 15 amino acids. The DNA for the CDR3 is TGCGCCAGCAGCTTGGGGGCATACAACACAGATACGCAGTATTTT. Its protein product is CASSLGAYNTDTQYF.

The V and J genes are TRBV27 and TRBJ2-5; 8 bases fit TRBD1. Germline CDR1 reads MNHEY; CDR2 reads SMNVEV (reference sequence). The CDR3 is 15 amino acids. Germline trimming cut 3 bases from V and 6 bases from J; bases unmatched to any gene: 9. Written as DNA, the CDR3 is TGTGCCAGCAGTTTCGGGGCAGGGGGCATGAAGACCCAGTACTTC. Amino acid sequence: CASSFGAGGMKTQYF.

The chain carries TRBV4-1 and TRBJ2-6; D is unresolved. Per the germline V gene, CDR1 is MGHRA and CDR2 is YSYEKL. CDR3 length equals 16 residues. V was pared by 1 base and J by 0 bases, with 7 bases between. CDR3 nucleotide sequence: TGCGCCAGCAGCCAAGTGAGGATCTCTGGGGCCAACGTCCTGACTTTC. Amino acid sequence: CASSQVRISGANVLTF.

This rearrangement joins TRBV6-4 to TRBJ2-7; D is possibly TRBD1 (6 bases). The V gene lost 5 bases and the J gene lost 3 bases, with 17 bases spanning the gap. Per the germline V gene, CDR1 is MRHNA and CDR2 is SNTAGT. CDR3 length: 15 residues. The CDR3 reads CASSLKTGDFYEQYF. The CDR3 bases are TGTGCCAGCAGTTTGAAGACAGGCGACTTCTACGAGCAGTACTTC.

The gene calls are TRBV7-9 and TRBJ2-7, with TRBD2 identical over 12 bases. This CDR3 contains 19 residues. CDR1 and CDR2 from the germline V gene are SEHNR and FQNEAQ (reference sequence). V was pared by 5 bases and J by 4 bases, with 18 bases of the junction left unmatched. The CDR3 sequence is CASSHPGGLGTSGLYEQYF. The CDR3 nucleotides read TGTGCCAGCAGCCACCCCGGGGGGCTGGGGACTAGCGGGTTGTACGAGCAGTACTTC.

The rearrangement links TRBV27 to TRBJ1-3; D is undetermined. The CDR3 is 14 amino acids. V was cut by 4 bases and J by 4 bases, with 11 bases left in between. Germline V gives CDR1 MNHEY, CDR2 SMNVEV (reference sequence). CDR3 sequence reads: CASSSRVQGNTIYF. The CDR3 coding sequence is TGTGCCAGCAGTTCAAGGGTTCAAGGAAACACCATATATTTT.